Shown below are 30 T cell receptor beta chains from a single sample sequenced in a study of blood T cell repertoires in COVID-19. Clones were sequenced by immunoSEQ multiplex PCR, and TCRdb holds only the in-frame ones, with some missing. The sample records about 270,000 clones, around nine tenths being singletons. The sample consisted of peripheral blood. Receptors were obtained from a man aged 35-49 years with active or convalescent COVID-19.

The chain carries TRBV7-2 and TRBJ2-7; possibly TRBD2 for D (6 bases). The germline V gene has CDR1 SGHTA and CDR2 FQGNSA. There are 14 residues in the CDR3. With 3 bases removed from V and 2 bases from J, the gap between germline ends came to 11 bases. The CDR3 loop is CASSLQAGPYEQYF. CDR3 DNA sequence: TGTGCCAGCAGCTTGCAAGCGGGCCCCTACGAGCAGTACTTC.

This chain links TRBV13 with TRBJ2-3; 7 bases align to TRBD1. From germline, CDR1 is PRHDT and CDR2 FYEKMQ (reference sequence). V was pared by 0 bases and J by 11 bases, with 8 bases of the junction left unmatched. CDR3 length: 14 residues. CDR3 DNA: TGTGCCAGCAGCTTAGGCAAGACAGGGACCGGGCAGTATTTT. This translates into CASSLGKTGTGQYF.

This chain links TRBV10-2 with TRBJ1-1, with 9 bases matching TRBD1. This CDR3 comprises 14 residues. V was pared by 2 bases and J by 4 bases, with 2 bases of the junction left unmatched. CDR1 WSHSY and CDR2 SAAADI come from the germline V gene. CDR3 sequence (DNA): TGCGCCAGCAGTGAGCGGGGACAGGGCACTGAAGCTTTCTTT. It yields the protein CASSERGQGTEAFF.

This sequence joins TRBV5-1 and TRBJ2-3, with D tentatively TRBD2 (7 bases). Trimming stripped 0 bases from V and 2 bases from J, with 13 bases between. From germline, CDR1 is SGHRS and CDR2 YFSETQ. CDR3 length: 16 residues. The CDR3 here is CASSLGTGGLTDTQYF. CDR3 coding DNA: TGCGCCAGCAGCTTGGGAACGGGGGGCCTCACAGATACGCAGTATTTT.

V is TRBV5-1 and J is TRBJ1-5; D uncertain. The CDR3 sequence is 14 residues long. Germline loops: CDR1 SGHRS, CDR2 YFSETQ. The germline V and J ends were trimmed by 4 bases and 6 bases, with 14 bases remaining between them. In nucleotides, the CDR3 is TGCGCCAGCAGCCCACTTAACCCCACTCAGCCCCAGCATTTT. Translation gives CASSPLNPTQPQHF. Full variable domain (remainder filled in from reference TRBV5-1 and TRBJ1-5): KAGVTQTPRYLIKTRGQQVTLSCSPISGHRSVSWYQQTPGQGLQFLFEYFSETQRNKGNFPGRFSGRQFSNSRSEMNVSTLELGDSALYLCASSPLNPTQPQHFGDGTRLSIL.

V is TRBV15 and J is TRBJ2-7, with TRBD2 identical over 8 bases. J gave up 8 bases and V 0 bases, and 6 bases lay outside the gene matches. The CDR3 loop spans 14 amino acids. Germline CDR1 and CDR2: LNHNV and YYDKDF (reference sequence). The DNA for the CDR3 is TGTGCCACCAGCAGAGACCAGCGGGAGACAAAGCAGTACTTC. Translated, it gives CATSRDQRETKQYF.

The chain is built from TRBV28 and TRBJ1-2; TRBD1 agrees at 11 bases. This CDR3 comprises 13 residues. V shed 4 bases, J shed 9 bases, and the junction held 4 bases outside the gene matches. The germline V gene encodes CDR1 MDHEN and CDR2 SYDVKM. The CDR3: CASSWDRGASYTF. Written as DNA, the CDR3 is TGTGCCAGCAGTTGGGACAGGGGGGCAAGCTACACCTTC.

This clone was found a few times. The chain is built from TRBV5-1 and TRBJ1-4; tentative D call: TRBD1 (6 bases). Germline assignment: CDR1 SGHRS and CDR2 YFSETQ. This CDR3 spans 14 amino acids. Trimming pared 4 bases from V and 8 bases from J, leaving 15 bases between. The CDR3 reads CASSLRGGREKLFF. The CDR3 nucleotides read TGCGCCAGCAGCCTCCGGGGGGGGCGGGAAAAACTGTTTTTT.

The chain combines TRBV19 with TRBJ2-1, with 10 bases matching TRBD2. Germline V gene data show CDR1 as LNHDA and CDR2 as SQIVND (reference sequence). V lost 5 bases and J lost 2; bases outside the gene matches: 3. CDR3 length: 15 amino acids. The CDR3 bases are TGTGCCAGTAGTTCGACTAGCGGGCCCTACAATGAGCAGTTCTTC. Protein product: CASSSTSGPYNEQFF.

The chain uses TRBV11-3 and TRBJ1-5; no reliable D call. CDR3 length: 14 residues. The germline gives CDR1 SGHNT, CDR2 YENEEA. Trimming pared 4 bases from V and 6 bases from J, leaving 13 bases between. The CDR3 nucleotides read TGTGCCAGCAGCTCGGTCCCGAGGGTTCAGCCCCAGCATTTT. The encoded protein is CASSSVPRVQPQHF.

The table lists this clone with a few counts. The chain couples TRBV6-5 to TRBJ1-4, with a possible D match to TRBD1 (5 bases). The CDR3 has 15 amino acids. Germline V gene sequence: CDR1 MNHEY, CDR2 SVGAGI. The V gene lost 0 bases and the J gene lost 3 bases, with 8 bases spanning the gap. CDR3 region: CASSYSQGANEKLFF. The CDR3 coding sequence is TGTGCCAGCAGTTACTCGCAAGGGGCTAATGAAAAACTGTTTTTT.

J is TRBJ2-7 and V is TRBV24-1, with a tentative D call TRBD2 (6 bases). The germline gives CDR1 KGHDR, CDR2 SFDVKD. The CDR3 length is 13 residues. Trimming stripped 3 bases from V and 6 bases from J, with 11 bases between. For the CDR3, the DNA is TGTGCCACCAGTGATGGGAGCGGGCTCGAGCAGTACTTC. Amino acid sequence: CATSDGSGLEQYF.

This clone was seen just once. The chain recombines TRBV6-4 with TRBJ2-2; D is uncertain. CDR1 MRHNA and CDR2 SNTAGT come from the germline V gene. V was shortened by 0 bases and J by 4 bases, with 6 bases between the two germline ends. The CDR3 extends over 14 amino acids. The CDR3 spells CASSDSLSTGELFF. CDR3 nucleotides: TGTGCCAGCAGTGACTCCCTCAGCACCGGGGAGCTGTTTTTT.

The chain joins TRBV28 to TRBJ1-1; TRBD1 matches at 7 bases. The CDR3 extends over 13 amino acids. Germline V gene lookup returns CDR1 MDHEN and CDR2 SYDVKM. V was clipped by 8 bases and J by 0 bases; unmatched bases: 3. The DNA for the CDR3 is TGTGCCAGCTTGACAGGGCTGAACACTGAAGCTTTCTTT. This codes for CASLTGLNTEAFF. Combining the CDR3 with reference TRBV28 and TRBJ1-1 gives the whole variable domain DVKVTQSSRYLVKRTGEKVFLECVQDMDHENMFWYRQDPGLGLRLIYFSYDVKMKEKGDIPEGYSVSREKKERFSLILESASTNQTSMYLCASLTGLNTEAFFGQGTRLTVV.

There are a few counts of this clone. This chain links TRBV19 with TRBJ2-3; TRBD2 agrees at 9 bases. This CDR3 contains 15 residues. V lost 1 base to trimming and J lost 6 bases; unmatched junction nucleotides: 5. Germline CDR1 reads LNHDA; CDR2 reads SQIVND (reference sequence). Here the CDR3 reads CASSIGTSVADTQYF. CDR3 nucleotide sequence: TGTGCCAGTAGTATAGGGACTAGCGTAGCGGATACGCAGTATTTT.

This clone was observed a handful of times. This chain connects TRBV3-1 (or the pseudogene TRBV3-2) to TRBJ1-4; a possible D gene is TRBD1 (5 bases). The CDR3 consists of 15 residues. Trimming pared 2 bases from V and 5 bases from J, leaving 12 bases between. Looked up from germline, CDR1 is LGHDT and CDR2 is YNNKEL (reference sequence). The CDR3 sequence: CASSQRSGGNEKLFF. The CDR3 DNA sequence: TGTGCCAGCAGCCAAAGAAGTGGGGGGAATGAAAAACTGTTTTTT.

The chain uses TRBV28 and TRBJ2-1; 14 bases agree with TRBD2. The CDR3 loop spans 15 amino acids. The J segment lost 9 bases and the V segment lost 4 bases, leaving 5 bases of the junction unmatched. Germline CDR1 MDHEN, CDR2 SYDVKM. The CDR3 bases are TGTGCCAGCAGTTCTGGGACTAGCGGGAGAACTGAGCAGTTCTTC. Its translation: CASSSGTSGRTEQFF.

This clone has just one count. V is TRBV19 and J is TRBJ2-2; 9 nucleotides line up with TRBD1. V gave up 2 bases and J gave up 0 bases; unmatched junction bases: 1. Per the germline V gene, CDR1 is LNHDA and CDR2 is SQIVND (reference sequence). The length of the CDR3 is 16 residues. The chain's CDR3 is CASSIRDRANTGELFF. In DNA, the CDR3 is TGTGCCAGTAGTATAAGGGACAGGGCGAACACCGGGGAGCTGTTTTTT.

The chain links TRBV6-5 to TRBJ1-4, with D unresolved. With 5 bases removed from V and 0 bases from J, the gap between germline ends came to 7 bases. Germline CDR1 reads MNHEY; CDR2 reads SVGAGI. The CDR3 has 14 amino acids. CDR3 bases: TGTGCCAGCAGTCCAGACACAACTAATGAAAAACTGTTTTTT. Translated, it gives CASSPDTTNEKLFF.

The chain couples TRBV4-1 to TRBJ1-5; D remains unclear. Germline CDR1 reads MGHRA; CDR2 reads YSYEKL. V lost 0 bases to trimming and J lost 2 bases, with 14 bases between them. The CDR3 loop spans 17 amino acids. CDR3 loop: CASSQEAVRPGNQPQHF. CDR3 coding DNA: TGCGCCAGCAGCCAAGAAGCGGTTAGGCCGGGCAATCAGCCCCAGCATTTT.

This chain connects TRBV5-1 to TRBJ2-2; a weak D match, TRBD1 (6 bases). Germline V gene sequence: CDR1 SGHRS, CDR2 YFSETQ. V shed 1 base and J shed 1 base, with 8 bases lying between them. The CDR3 runs 15 residues. The CDR3, as DNA: TGCGCCAGCAGCTTGCGACAGGTGAACACCGGGGAGCTGTTTTTT. This translates into CASSLRQVNTGELFF. Looking up the rest from reference TRBV5-1 and TRBJ2-2 gives the full variable domain: KAGVTQTPRYLIKTRGQQVTLSCSPISGHRSVSWYQQTPGQGLQFLFEYFSETQRNKGNFPGRFSGRQFSNSRSEMNVSTLELGDSALYLCASSLRQVNTGELFFGEGSRLTVL.

CDR3 coding DNA: TGTGCCAGCAGCTTACCAGGCTCACCCCTCCACTTT. It specifies CASSLPGSPLHF. The gene calls are TRBV27 and TRBJ1-6, with D hard to call. V gave up 6 bases and J gave up 10 bases, with 10 bases separating them. This CDR3 contains 12 residues. The germline gives CDR1 MNHEY, CDR2 SMNVEV (reference sequence).

This sequence joins TRBV15 and TRBJ2-1; TRBD1 matches at 7 bases. After removal of 2 bases from V and 4 bases from J, the junction contained 8 bases not matched to a gene. Germline values: CDR1 LNHNV, CDR2 YYDKDF (reference sequence). The CDR3 is 16 amino acids. The CDR3 coding sequence is TGTGCCACCAGCAGACACGGGACAGATCTGTACAATGAGCAGTTCTTC. It encodes CATSRHGTDLYNEQFF.

V and J are TRBV2 and TRBJ2-4, with D unclear. The CDR3 totals 14 residues. Germline V gives CDR1 SNHLY, CDR2 FYNNEI. Trimming removed 4 bases from V and 0 bases from J, with 7 bases in between. CDR3 bases: TGTGCCAGCAGTGGGGCCAAAGCCAAAAACATTCAGTACTTC. Its translation: CASSGAKAKNIQYF.

The CDR3 region is CASSPRDRDTGELFF. In nucleotides, the CDR3 is TGTGCCAGCAGCCCGCGGGACAGGGACACCGGGGAGCTGTTTTTT. The chain carries TRBV4-2 and TRBJ2-2; the match to TRBD1 covers 9 bases. Germline V gene data show CDR1 as LGHNA and CDR2 as YNFKEQ. The CDR3 consists of 15 residues. The junction had 3 bases not matched to a gene; V was cut back by 4 bases and J by 3 bases.

The chain couples TRBV29-1 to TRBJ2-7, with TRBD1 matching over 8 bases. Trimming took 3 bases from V and 4 from J; bases not matched to a gene: 5. CDR1 is SQVTM and CDR2 is ANQGSEA in the germline V gene. This CDR3 is 13 amino acids long. CDR3 bases: TGCAGCGTTGAGCGGCAGGGGGCGTACGAGCAGTACTTC. It translates to CSVERQGAYEQYF.

This chain uses TRBV10-3 with TRBJ2-5; 7 positions match TRBD1. CDR1 ENHRY and CDR2 SYGVKD come from the germline V gene. After removal of 2 bases from V and 4 bases from J, the junction contained 7 bases not matched to a gene. This CDR3 is 15 amino acids long. CDR3 sequence reads: CAISEQGQERETQYF. CDR3 DNA: TGTGCCATCAGTGAGCAAGGACAGGAAAGAGAGACCCAGTACTTC.

The gene calls are TRBV4-1 and TRBJ2-7, with TRBD2 matching 9 bases. In germline, CDR1 is MGHRA, CDR2 YSYEKL. After removal of 0 bases from V and 2 bases from J, the junction contained 5 bases not matched to a gene. The CDR3 is made up of 16 amino acids. The CDR3 sequence: CASSQEFAGGPYEQYF. The CDR3 nucleotides are TGCGCCAGCAGCCAAGAATTTGCGGGAGGGCCCTACGAGCAGTACTTC.

This clone was recorded once. The chain recombines TRBV5-1 with TRBJ2-5, with TRBD2 matching over 10 bases. This CDR3 has 16 residues. Germline lookup yields CDR1 SGHRS and CDR2 YFSETQ. With V trimmed by 4 bases and J by 3 bases, 9 bases remained unmatched. CDR3 region: CASSQGSGRREETQYF. The CDR3 coding sequence is TGCGCCAGCAGCCAGGGTAGCGGGAGGCGGGAAGAGACCCAGTACTTC.

The V call is TRBV7-9, the J call TRBJ2-7; TRBD2 is a possible D gene (7 bases). This CDR3 is built from 16 residues. CDR1 and CDR2 (germline): SEHNR, FQNEAQ (reference sequence). The germline V and J ends were trimmed by 5 bases and 4 bases, with 21 bases remaining between them. As DNA, the CDR3 is TGTGCCAGCAGCGCCTCGGGGGGCGGGAGACAGTACGAGCAGTACTTC. Residues: CASSASGGGRQYEQYF.